This TCR beta chain stems from a study of PD-1 blockade in classical Hodgkin lymphoma. Notes on the study in general: Individuals initiating nivolumab under 1 year after ASCT were excluded. The diversity seen at baseline in complete responders resembled that of newly diagnosed patients.

To note about this clone: The antigen remains unidentified.

CDR1 is MNHNY, CDR2 SVGAGI, per germline (reference sequence). The V end was cut by 7 bases, the J end by 4 bases, with 14 bases between. The CDR3 is 14 residues long. Sequencing used immunoSEQ multiplex PCR; TCRdb keeps in-frame clones, though not all of them. The sample includes about 7,900 clones, around 82% seen only once; the top ten take 45%. Regarding time point: cycle 4 day 1 (C4D1), after 6 weeks of nivolumab. Each of the patients experienced relapse following autologous stem cell transplantation, and their brentuximab vedotin exposure differed. This sample comprised peripheral blood mononuclear cells (PBMCs), obtained before the fourth cycle of nivolumab. This chain joins TRBV6-6 and TRBJ1-5; D is possibly TRBD1 (6 bases). This clonotype was sampled from a human donor with classical Hodgkin lymphoma. CDR3 sequence (DNA): TGTGCCAGCAAGACGGGGGCGTCTAATCAGCCCCAGCATTTT. It specifies CASKTGASNQPQHF.